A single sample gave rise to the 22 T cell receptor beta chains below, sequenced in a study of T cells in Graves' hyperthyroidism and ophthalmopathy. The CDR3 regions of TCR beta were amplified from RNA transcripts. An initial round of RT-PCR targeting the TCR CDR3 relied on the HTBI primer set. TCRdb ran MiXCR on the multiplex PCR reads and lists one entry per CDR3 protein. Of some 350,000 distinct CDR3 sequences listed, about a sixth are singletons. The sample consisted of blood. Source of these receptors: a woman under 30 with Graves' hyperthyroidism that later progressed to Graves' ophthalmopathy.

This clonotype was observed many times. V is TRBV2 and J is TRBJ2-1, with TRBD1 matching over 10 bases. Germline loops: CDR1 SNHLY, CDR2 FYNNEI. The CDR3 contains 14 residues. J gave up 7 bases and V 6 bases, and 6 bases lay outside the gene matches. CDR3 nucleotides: TGTGCCAGCAGGGTGGACAGGGGGGGGAATGAGCAGTTCTTC. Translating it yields CASRVDRGGNEQFF.

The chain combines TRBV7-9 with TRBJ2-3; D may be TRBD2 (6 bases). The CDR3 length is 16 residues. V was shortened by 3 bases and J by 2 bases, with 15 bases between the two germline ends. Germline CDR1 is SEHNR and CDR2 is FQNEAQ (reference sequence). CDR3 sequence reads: CASSFRLDKTTDTQYF. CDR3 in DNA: TGTGCCAGCAGCTTTAGACTAGACAAGACCACAGATACGCAGTATTTT.

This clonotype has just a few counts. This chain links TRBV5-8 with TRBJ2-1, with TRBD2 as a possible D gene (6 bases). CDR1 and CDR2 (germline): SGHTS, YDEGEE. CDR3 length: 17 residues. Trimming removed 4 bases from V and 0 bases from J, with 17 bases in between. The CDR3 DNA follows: TGTGCCAGCAGCCCTATGAGCGGGCTTAGCTCCTACAATGAGCAGTTCTTC. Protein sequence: CASSPMSGLSSYNEQFF.

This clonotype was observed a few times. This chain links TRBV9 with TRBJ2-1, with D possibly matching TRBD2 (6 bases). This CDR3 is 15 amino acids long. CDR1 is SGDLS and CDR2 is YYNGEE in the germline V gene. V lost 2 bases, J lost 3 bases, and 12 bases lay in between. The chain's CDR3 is CASSVSGGVYNEQFF. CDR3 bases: TGTGCCAGCAGCGTTAGCGGAGGAGTCTACAATGAGCAGTTCTTC.

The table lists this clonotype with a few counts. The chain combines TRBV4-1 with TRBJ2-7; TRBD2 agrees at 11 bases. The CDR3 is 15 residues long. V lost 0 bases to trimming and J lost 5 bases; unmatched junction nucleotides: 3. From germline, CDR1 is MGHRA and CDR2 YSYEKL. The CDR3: CASSQELAGVHEQYF. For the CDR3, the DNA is TGCGCCAGCAGCCAAGAACTAGCGGGAGTCCACGAGCAGTACTTC.

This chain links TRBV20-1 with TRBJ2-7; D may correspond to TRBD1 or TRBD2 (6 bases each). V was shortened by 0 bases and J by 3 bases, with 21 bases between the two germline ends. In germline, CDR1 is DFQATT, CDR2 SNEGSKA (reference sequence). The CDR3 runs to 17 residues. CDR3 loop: CSARDRGGLLLNYEQYF. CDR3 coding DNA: TGCAGTGCTAGAGATCGAGGGGGACTGCTACTCAACTACGAGCAGTACTTC.

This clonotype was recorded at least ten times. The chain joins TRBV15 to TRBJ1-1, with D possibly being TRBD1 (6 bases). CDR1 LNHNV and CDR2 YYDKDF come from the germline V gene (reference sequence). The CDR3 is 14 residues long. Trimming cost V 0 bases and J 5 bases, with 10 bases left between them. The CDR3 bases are TGTGCCACCAGCAGAGATCGGGGGCAGACTGAAGCTTTCTTT. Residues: CATSRDRGQTEAFF.

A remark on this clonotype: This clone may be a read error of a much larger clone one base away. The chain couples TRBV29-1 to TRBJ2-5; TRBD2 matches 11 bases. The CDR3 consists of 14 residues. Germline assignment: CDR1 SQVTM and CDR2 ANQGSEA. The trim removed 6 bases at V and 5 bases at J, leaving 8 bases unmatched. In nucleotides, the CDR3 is TGCAGCGTCAAACTAGCGGGAGAAGGGGAGACCCAGTACTTC. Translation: CSVKLAGEGETQYF.

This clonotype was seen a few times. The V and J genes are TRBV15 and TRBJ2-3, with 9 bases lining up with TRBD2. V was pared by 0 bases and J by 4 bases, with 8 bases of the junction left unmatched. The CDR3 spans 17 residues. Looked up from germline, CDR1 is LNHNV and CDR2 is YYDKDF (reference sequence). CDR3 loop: CATSRDAHSGRADTQYF. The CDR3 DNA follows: TGTGCCACCAGCAGAGATGCCCATAGCGGGAGAGCAGATACGCAGTATTTT. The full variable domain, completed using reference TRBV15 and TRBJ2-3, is DAMVIQNPRYQVTQFGKPVTLSCSQTLNHNVMYWYQQKSSQAPKLLFHYYDKDFNNEADTPDNFQSRRPNTSFCFLDIRSPGLGDTAMYLCATSRDAHSGRADTQYFGPGTRLTVL.

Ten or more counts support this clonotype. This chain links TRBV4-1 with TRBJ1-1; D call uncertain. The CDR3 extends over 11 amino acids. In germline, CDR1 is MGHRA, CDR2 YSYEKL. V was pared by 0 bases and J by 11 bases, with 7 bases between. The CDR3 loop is CASSQDHSAFF. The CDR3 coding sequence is TGCGCCAGCAGCCAAGATCATTCGGCTTTCTTT.

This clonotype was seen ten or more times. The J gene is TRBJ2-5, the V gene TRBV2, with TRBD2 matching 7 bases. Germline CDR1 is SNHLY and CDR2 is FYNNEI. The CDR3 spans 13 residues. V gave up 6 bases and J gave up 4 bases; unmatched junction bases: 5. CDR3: CASSSGTGETQYF. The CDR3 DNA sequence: TGTGCCAGCAGCAGCGGGACGGGAGAGACCCAGTACTTC.

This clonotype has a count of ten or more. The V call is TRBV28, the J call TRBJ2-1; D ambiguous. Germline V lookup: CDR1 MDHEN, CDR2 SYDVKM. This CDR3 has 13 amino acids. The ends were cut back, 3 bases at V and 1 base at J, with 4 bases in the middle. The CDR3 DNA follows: TGTGCCAGCAGTTTGGAGTCCTACAATGAGCAGTTCTTC. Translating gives CASSLESYNEQFF.

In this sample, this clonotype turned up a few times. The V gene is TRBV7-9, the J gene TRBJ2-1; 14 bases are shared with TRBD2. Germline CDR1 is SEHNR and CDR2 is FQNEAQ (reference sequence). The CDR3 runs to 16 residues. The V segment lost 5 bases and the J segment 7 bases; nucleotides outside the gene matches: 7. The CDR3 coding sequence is TGTGCCAGCAGCCCCCCGGGACTAGCGGGAGTGAATGAGCAGTTCTTC. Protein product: CASSPPGLAGVNEQFF.

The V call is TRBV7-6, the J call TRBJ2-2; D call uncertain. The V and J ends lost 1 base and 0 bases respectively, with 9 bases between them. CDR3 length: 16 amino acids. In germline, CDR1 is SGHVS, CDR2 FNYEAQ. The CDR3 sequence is CASSLVTLSNTGELFF. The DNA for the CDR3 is TGTGCCAGCAGCTTAGTGACGCTCTCGAACACCGGGGAGCTGTTTTTT.

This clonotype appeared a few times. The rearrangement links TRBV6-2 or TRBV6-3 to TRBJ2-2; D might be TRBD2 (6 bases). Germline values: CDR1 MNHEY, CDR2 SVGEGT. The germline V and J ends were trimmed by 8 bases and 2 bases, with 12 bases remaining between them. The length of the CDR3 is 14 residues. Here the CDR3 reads CASRSGANTGELFF. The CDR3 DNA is TGTGCCAGCCGCTCGGGAGCCAACACCGGGGAGCTGTTTTTT.

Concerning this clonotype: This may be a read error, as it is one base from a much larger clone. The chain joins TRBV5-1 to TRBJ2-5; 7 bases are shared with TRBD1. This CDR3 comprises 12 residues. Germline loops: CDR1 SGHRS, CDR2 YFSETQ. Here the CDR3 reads CATRDSEEAQYF. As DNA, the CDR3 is TGCGCCACCAGGGACAGTGAAGAGGCCCAGTACTTC. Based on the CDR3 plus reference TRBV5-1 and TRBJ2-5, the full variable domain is KAGVTQTPRYLIKTRGQQVTLSCSPISGHRSVSWYQQTPGQGLQFLFEYFSETQRNKGNFPGRFSGRQFSNSRSEMNVSTLELGDSALYLCATRDSEEAQYFGPGTRLLVL.

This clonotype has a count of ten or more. The CDR3 loop reads CASSLDPGTPGEQFF. The CDR3 DNA sequence: TGTGCCAGCAGCTTAGATCCCGGGACTCCGGGTGAGCAGTTCTTC. The genes are TRBV7-9 and TRBJ2-1; D is possibly TRBD2 (6 bases). Germline CDR1 is SEHNR and CDR2 is FQNEAQ (reference sequence). V was pared by 1 base and J by 9 bases, with 16 bases between. There are 15 residues in the CDR3.

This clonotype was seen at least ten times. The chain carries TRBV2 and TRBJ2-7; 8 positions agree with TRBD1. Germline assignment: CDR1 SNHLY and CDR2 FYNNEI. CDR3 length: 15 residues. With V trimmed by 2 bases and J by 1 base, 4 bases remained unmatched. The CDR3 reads CASSESRTGSYEQYF. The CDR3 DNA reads TGTGCCAGCAGTGAATCCCGGACAGGGTCCTACGAGCAGTACTTC.

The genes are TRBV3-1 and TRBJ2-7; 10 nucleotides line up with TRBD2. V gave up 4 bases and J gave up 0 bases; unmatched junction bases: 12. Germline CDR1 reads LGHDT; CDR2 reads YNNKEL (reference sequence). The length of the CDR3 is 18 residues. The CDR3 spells CASSLLRGASGSSYEQYF. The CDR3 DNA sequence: TGTGCCAGCAGCCTCCTGAGGGGGGCTAGCGGGAGCTCCTACGAGCAGTACTTC.

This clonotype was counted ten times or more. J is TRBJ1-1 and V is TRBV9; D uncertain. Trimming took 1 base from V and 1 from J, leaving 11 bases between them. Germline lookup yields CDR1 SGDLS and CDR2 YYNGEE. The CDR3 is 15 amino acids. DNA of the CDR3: TGTGCCAGCAGCGTATCCCCGGGATCGAACACTGAAGCTTTCTTT. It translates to CASSVSPGSNTEAFF.

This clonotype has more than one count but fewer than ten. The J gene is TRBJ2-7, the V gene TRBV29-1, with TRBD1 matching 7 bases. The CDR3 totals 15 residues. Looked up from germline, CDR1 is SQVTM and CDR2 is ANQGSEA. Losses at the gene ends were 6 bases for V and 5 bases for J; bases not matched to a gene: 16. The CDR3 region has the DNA TGCAGCGTAGGTATCGACAGGGCAGCTTTAGACGAGCAGTACTTC. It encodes CSVGIDRAALDEQYF.

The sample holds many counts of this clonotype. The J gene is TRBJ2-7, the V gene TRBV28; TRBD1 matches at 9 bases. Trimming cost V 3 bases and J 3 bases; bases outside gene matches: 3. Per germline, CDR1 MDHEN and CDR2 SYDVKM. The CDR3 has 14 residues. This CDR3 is CASSFTGQGYEQYF. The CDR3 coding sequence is TGTGCCAGCAGTTTTACGGGACAGGGCTACGAGCAGTACTTC. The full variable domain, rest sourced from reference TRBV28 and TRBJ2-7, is DVKVTQSSRYLVKRTGEKVFLECVQDMDHENMFWYRQDPGLGLRLIYFSYDVKMKEKGDIPEGYSVSREKKERFSLILESASTNQTSMYLCASSFTGQGYEQYFGPGTRLTVT.